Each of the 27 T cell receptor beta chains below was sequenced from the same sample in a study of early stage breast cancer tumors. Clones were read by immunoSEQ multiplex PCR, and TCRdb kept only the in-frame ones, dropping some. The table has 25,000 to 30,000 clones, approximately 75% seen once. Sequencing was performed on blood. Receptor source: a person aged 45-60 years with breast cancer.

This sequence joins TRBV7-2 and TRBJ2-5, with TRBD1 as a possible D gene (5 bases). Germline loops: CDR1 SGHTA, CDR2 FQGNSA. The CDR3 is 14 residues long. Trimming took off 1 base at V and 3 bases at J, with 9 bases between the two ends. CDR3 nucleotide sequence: TGTGCCAGCAGCTTAGATGCAGGGAAAGAGACCCAGTACTTC. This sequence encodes CASSLDAGKETQYF.

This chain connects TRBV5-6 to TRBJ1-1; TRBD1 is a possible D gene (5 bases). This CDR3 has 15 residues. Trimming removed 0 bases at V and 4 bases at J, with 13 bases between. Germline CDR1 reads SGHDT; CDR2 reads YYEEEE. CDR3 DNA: TGTGCCAGCAGCTTGGCGGGGGGAGGGGTCACTGAAGCTTTCTTT. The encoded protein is CASSLAGGGVTEAFF.

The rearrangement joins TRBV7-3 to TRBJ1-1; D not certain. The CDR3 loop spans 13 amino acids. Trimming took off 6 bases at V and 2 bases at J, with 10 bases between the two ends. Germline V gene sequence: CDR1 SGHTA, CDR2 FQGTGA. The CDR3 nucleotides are TGTGCCAGCAGTTCTAGCTATAACACTGAAGCTTTCTTT. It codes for CASSSSYNTEAFF.

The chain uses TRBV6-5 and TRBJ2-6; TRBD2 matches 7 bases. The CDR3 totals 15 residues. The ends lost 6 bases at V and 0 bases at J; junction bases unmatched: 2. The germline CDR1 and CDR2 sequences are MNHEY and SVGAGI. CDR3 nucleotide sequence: TGTGCCAGCAGGTGGGGGGGCTCTGGGGCCAACGTCCTGACTTTC. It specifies CASRWGGSGANVLTF.

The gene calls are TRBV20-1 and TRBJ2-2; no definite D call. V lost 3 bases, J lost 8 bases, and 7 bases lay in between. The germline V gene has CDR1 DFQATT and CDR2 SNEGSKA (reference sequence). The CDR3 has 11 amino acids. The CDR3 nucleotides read TGCAGTGCTAGTAAGCATGGGGAGCTGTTTTTT. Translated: CSASKHGELFF.

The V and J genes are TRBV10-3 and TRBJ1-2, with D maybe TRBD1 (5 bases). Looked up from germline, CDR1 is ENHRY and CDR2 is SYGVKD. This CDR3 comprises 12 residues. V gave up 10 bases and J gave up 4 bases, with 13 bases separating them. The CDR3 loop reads CAKYGTIYGYTF. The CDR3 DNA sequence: TGTGCCAAATACGGGACTATCTATGGCTACACCTTC.

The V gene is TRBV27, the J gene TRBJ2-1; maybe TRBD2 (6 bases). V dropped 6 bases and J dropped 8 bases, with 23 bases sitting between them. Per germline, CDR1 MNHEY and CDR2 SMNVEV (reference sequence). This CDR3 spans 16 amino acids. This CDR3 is CASSSADGGPFYEQFF. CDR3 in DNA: TGTGCCAGCAGCTCAGCCGATGGAGGGCCGTTCTATGAGCAGTTCTTC.

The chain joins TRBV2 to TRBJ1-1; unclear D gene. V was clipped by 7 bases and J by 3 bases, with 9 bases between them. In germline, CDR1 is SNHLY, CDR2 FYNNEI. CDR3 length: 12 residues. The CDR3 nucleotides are TGTGCCAGCACCCGGCGAGACACTGAAGCTTTCTTT. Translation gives CASTRRDTEAFF.

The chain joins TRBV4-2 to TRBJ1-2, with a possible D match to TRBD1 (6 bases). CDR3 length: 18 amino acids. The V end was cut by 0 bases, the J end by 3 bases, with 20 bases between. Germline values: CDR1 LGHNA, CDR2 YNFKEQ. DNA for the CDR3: TGTGCCAGCAGCCAAGAGGGGACAAGGACCCAGCGTGACTATGGCTACACCTTC. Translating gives CASSQEGTRTQRDYGYTF.

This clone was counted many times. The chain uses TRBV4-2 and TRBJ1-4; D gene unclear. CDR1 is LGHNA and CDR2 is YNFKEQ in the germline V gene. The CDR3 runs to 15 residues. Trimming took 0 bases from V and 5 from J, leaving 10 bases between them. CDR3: CASSQDVGKNEKLFF. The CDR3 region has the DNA TGTGCCAGCAGCCAAGATGTGGGTAAAAATGAAAAACTGTTTTTT.

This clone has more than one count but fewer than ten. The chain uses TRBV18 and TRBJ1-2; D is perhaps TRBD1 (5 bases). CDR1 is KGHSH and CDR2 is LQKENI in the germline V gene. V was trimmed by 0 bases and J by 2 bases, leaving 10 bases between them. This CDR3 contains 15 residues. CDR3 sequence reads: CASSPPPGENYGYTF. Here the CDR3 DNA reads TGTGCCAGCTCACCACCCCCGGGGGAAAACTATGGCTACACCTTC.

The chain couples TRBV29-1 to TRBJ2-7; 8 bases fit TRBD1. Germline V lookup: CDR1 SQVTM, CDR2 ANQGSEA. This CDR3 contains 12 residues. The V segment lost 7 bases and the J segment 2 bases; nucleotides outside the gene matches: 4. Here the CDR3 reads CSARQGTYEQYF. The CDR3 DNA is TGCAGCGCCAGACAGGGGACCTACGAGCAGTACTTC.

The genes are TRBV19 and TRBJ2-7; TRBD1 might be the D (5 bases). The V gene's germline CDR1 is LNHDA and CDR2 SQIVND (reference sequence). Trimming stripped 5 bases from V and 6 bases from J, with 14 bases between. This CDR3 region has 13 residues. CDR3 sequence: CASSSSQGLEQYF. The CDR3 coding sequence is TGTGCCAGTAGTTCCTCTCAGGGTCTCGAGCAGTACTTC.

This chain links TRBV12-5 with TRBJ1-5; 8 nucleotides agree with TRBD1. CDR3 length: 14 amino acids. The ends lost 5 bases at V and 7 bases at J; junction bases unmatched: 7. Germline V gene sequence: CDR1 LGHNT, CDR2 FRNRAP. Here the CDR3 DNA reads TGTGCTAGTGGTCCGGACAGGGCAATGCAGCCCCAGCATTTT. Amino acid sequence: CASGPDRAMQPQHF. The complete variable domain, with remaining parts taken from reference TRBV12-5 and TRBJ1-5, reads DARVTQTPRHKVTEMGQEVTMRCQPILGHNTVFWYRQTMMQGLELLAYFRNRAPLDDSGMPKDRFSAEMPDATLATLKIQPSEPRDSAVYFCASGPDRAMQPQHFGDGTRLSIL.

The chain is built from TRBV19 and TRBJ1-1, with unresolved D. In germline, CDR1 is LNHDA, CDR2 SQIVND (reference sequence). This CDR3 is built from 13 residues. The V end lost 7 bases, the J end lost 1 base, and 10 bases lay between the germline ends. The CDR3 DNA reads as TGTGCCAGTACCTTTCAGTGGAACACTGAAGCTTTCTTT. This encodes CASTFQWNTEAFF. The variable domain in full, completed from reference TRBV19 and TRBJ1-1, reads DGGITQSPKYLFRKEGQNVTLSCEQNLNHDAMYWYRQDPGQGLRLIYYSQIVNDFQKGDIAEGYSVSREKKESFPLTVTSAQKNPTAFYLCASTFQWNTEAFFGQGTRLTVV.

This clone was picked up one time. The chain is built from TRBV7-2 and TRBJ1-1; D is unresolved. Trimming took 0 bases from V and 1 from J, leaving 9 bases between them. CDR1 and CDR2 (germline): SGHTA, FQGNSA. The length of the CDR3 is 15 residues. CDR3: CASSLALRANTEAFF. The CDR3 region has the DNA TGTGCCAGCAGCTTAGCGCTTAGGGCGAACACTGAAGCTTTCTTT.

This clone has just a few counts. This CDR3 reads CASSPSPSRRANYGYTF. The CDR3, as DNA: TGTGCCAGCAGTCCCTCCCCCAGCAGGCGAGCTAACTATGGCTACACCTTC. J is TRBJ1-2 and V is TRBV27; no reliable D call. The V end lost 5 bases, the J end lost 0 bases, and 19 bases lay between the germline ends. The CDR3 covers 17 residues. The germline gives CDR1 MNHEY, CDR2 SMNVEV (reference sequence).

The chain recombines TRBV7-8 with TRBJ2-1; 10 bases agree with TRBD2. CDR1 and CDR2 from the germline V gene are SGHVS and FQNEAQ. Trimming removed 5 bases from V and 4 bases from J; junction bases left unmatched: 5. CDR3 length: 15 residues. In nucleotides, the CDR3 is TGTGCCAGCAGCCCAGGACTAGCGGTTTACAATGAGCAGTTCTTC. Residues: CASSPGLAVYNEQFF.

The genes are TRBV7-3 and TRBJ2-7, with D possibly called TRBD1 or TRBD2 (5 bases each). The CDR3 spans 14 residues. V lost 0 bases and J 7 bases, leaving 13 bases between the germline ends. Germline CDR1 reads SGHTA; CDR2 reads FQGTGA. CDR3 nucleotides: TGTGCCAGCAGCTTAACCGGGACGTCTGTGGAGCAGTACTTC. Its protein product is CASSLTGTSVEQYF.

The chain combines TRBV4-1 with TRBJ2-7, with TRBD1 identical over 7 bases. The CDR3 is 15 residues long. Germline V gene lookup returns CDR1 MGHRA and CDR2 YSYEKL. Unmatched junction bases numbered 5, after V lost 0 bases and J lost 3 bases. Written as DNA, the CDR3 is TGCGCCAGCAGCCAAGATCCTCGACAGGGCTACGAGCAGTACTTC. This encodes CASSQDPRQGYEQYF.

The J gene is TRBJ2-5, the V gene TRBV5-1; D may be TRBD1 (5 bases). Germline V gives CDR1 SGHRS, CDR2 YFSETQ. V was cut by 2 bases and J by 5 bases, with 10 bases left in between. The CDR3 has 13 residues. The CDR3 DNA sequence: TGCGCCAGCAGCTTTAGGACATTGGAGACCCAGTACTTC. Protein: CASSFRTLETQYF.

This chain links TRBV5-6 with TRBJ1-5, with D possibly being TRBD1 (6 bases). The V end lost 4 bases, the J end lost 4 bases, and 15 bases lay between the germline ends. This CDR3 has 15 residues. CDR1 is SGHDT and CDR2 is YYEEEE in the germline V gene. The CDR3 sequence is CASSLTGGLNQPQHF. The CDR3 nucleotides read TGTGCCAGCAGCCTGACAGGAGGCCTAAATCAGCCCCAGCATTTT.

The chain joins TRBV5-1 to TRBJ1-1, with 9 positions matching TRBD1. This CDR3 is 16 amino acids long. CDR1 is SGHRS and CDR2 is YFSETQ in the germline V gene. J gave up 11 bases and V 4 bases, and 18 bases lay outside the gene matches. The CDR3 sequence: CASSLQPEGQGWGAFF. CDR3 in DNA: TGCGCCAGCAGCCTACAGCCCGAGGGACAGGGTTGGGGTGCTTTCTTT.

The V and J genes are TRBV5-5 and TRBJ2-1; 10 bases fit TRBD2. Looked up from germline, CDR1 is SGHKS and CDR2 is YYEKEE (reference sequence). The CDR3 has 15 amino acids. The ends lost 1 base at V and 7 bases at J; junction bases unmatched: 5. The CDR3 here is CASSLTSGMINEQFF. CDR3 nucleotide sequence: TGTGCCAGCAGCTTGACTAGCGGGATGATTAATGAGCAGTTCTTC.

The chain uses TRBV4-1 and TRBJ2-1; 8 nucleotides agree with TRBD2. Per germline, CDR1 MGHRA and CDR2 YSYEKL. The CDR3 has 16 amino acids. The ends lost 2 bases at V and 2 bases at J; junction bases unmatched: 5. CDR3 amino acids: CASSQQAGVAYNEQFF. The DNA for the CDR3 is TGCGCCAGCAGCCAACAAGCGGGAGTGGCCTACAATGAGCAGTTCTTC.

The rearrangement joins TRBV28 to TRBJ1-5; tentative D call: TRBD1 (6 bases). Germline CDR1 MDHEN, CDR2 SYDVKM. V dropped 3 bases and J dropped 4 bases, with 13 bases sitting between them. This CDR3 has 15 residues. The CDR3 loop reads CASSFGGHLNQPQHF. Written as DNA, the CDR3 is TGTGCCAGCAGTTTTGGGGGACACTTAAATCAGCCCCAGCATTTT.

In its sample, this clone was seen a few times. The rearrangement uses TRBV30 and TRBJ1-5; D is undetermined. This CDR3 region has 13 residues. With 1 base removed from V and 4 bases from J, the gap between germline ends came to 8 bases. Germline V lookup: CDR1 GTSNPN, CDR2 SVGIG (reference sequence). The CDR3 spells CAWSGQENQPQHF. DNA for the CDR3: TGTGCCTGGAGTGGCCAGGAGAATCAGCCCCAGCATTTT.